The rows below give T cell receptor beta chains drawn from one sample of a study of beta chain features in type 1 diabetes. The method was immunoSEQ multiplex PCR; TCRdb's version includes in-frame clones alone and lacks a portion of them. The sample consists of fewer than 650,000 clones, about 14% of them appearing once. Input material: naive CD4+ T cells from blood. Receptors were obtained from a man in his late teens or twenties in good health. The CDR3 runs from the conserved cysteine through the conserved F or W. Fields, in order: D gene, V gene, clone size, J gene, CDR3 length, CDR3 protein, CDR3 DNA. The D gene is left open where the match is weak. Clone sizes are given selectively: once, few, many, or a class where the clone is expanded.

-,TRBV21-1,-,TRBJ2-7,13,CASGKTGTYEQYF,TGTGCCAGCGGTAAGACAGGAACCTACGAGCAGTACTTC
-,TRBV9,few,TRBJ2-7,15,CASSVEPAELGEQYF,TGTGCCAGCAGCGTAGAGCCAGCGGAGTTGGGGGAGCAGTACTTC
TRBD1,TRBV5-1,few,TRBJ2-2,15,CASSFRTGNTGELFF,TGCGCCAGCAGCTTTCGGACAGGGAACACCGGGGAGCTGTTTTTT
TRBD1,TRBV25-1,-,TRBJ1-4,15,CASSGRGRTNEKLFF,TGTGCCAGCAGTGGCAGGGGGCGGACTAATGAAAAACTGTTTTTT
-,TRBV9,few,TRBJ2-7,13,CASSGRDAYEQYF,TGTGCCAGCAGCGGCCGGGACGCCTACGAGCAGTACTTC
TRBD1,TRBV14,many,TRBJ2-1,15,CASSQTGAGANEQFF,TGTGCCAGCAGCCAAACAGGGGCCGGAGCCAATGAGCAGTTCTTC
TRBD1,TRBV9,few,TRBJ1-2,14,CASSVPKGAGGYTF,TGTGCCAGCAGCGTGCCGAAGGGGGCAGGGGGCTACACCTTC
-,TRBV5-6,few,TRBJ2-6,18,CASSLAAGFSSGANVLTF,TGTGCCAGCAGCTTGGCCGCAGGGTTCTCCTCTGGGGCCAACGTCCTGACTTTC
-,TRBV28,-,TRBJ1-2,11,CASRARGGYTF,TGTGCCAGCAGGGCTCGTGGTGGCTACACCTTC
-,TRBV4-1,few,TRBJ1-1,14,CASSQDEGNTEAFF,TGCGCCAGCAGCCAAGATGAGGGGAACACTGAAGCTTTCTTT
-,TRBV18,few,TRBJ1-5,16,CASSPGGAYSNQPQHF,TGTGCCAGCTCACCAGGGGGAGCCTATAGCAATCAGCCCCAGCATTTT
-,TRBV9,-,TRBJ2-5,16,CASSVAVGVGQETQYF,TGTGCCAGCAGCGTAGCAGTCGGGGTCGGACAAGAGACCCAGTACTTC
TRBD1,TRBV11-2,few,TRBJ2-3,16,CASSPPPGQGTDTQYF,TGTGCCAGCAGCCCCCCCCCGGGACAGGGCACAGATACGCAGTATTTT
TRBD2,TRBV7-9,few,TRBJ2-5,15,CASSLLAGGGGTQYF,TGTGCCAGCAGCTTATTAGCGGGAGGCGGTGGGACCCAGTACTTC
-,TRBV25-1,-,TRBJ1-1,15,CASSPTGPGNTEAFF,TGTGCCAGCAGTCCAACAGGGCCGGGGAACACTGAAGCTTTCTTT
TRBD2,TRBV10-3,-,TRBJ2-1,21,CAIRTGTSGPGPRQDYNEQFF,TGTGCCATCAGAACAGGGACTAGCGGTCCCGGGCCGCGCCAAGACTACAATGAGCAGTTCTTC
TRBD1,TRBV29-1,-,TRBJ2-6,15,CSVGTVTSGANVLTF,TGCAGCGTGGGGACAGTTACTTCCGGGGCCAACGTCCTGACTTTC
-,TRBV20-1,-,TRBJ2-1,10,CSAVREEQFF,TGCAGTGCTGTCAGGGAGGAGCAGTTCTTC
TRBD2,TRBV5-1,-,TRBJ2-3,15,CASSFSGSPTDTQYF,TGCGCCAGCAGCTTTAGCGGGAGTCCCACAGATACGCAGTATTTT
-,TRBV23-1,-,TRBJ2-3,18,CASSQLSQTVPSTDTQYF,TGCGCCAGCAGTCAGCTAAGCCAGACAGTCCCTAGCACAGATACGCAGTATTTT
TRBD1,TRBV2,few,TRBJ2-3,15,CASSEQGAPANTQYF,TGTGCCAGCAGCGAACAGGGGGCCCCCGCAAATACGCAGTATTTT
-,TRBV7-2,few,TRBJ2-7,11,CASSPYYEQYF,TGTGCCAGCAGCCCGTACTACGAGCAGTACTTC
TRBD1,TRBV9,-,TRBJ2-5,15,CASSEGQGKSETQYF,TGTGCCAGCAGCGAGGGACAGGGGAAGTCAGAGACCCAGTACTTC
-,TRBV28,-,TRBJ2-7,14,CASSLASLSYEQYF,TGTGCCAGCAGTTTAGCGTCCCTCTCCTACGAGCAGTACTTC
TRBD1,TRBV5-4,-,TRBJ2-3,15,CASSVPGQITDTQYF,TGTGCCAGCAGCGTGCCGGGACAGATCACAGATACGCAGTATTTT
-,TRBV4-3,few,TRBJ2-2,15,CASSPGSANTGELFF,TGCGCCAGCAGCCCCGGGTCCGCGAACACCGGGGAGCTGTTTTTT
TRBD1,TRBV6-1,-,TRBJ2-2,17,CASSGRDRGRNTGELFF,TGTGCCAGCAGTGGCCGGGACAGGGGTAGAAACACCGGGGAGCTGTTTTTT
-,TRBV4-3,-,TRBJ2-1,14,CASSNGAGVGEQFF,TGCGCCAGCAGCAACGGGGCGGGCGTGGGTGAGCAGTTCTTC
-,TRBV9,few,TRBJ1-3,14,CASSVAGSGNTIYF,TGTGCCAGCAGCGTAGCGGGGTCTGGAAACACCATATATTTT
TRBD1,TRBV6-4,few,TRBJ2-5,15,CASSVSSGGGETQYF,TGTGCCAGCAGTGTGTCATCAGGGGGCGGTGAGACCCAGTACTTC
TRBD2,TRBV28,-,TRBJ2-7,15,CASSLYGLAGYEQYF,TGTGCCAGCAGTTTATATGGACTAGCGGGATACGAGCAGTACTTC
-,TRBV28,-,TRBJ1-1,12,CASSSKYTEAFF,TGTGCCAGCAGCTCCAAATATACTGAAGCTTTCTTT
-,TRBV9,few,TRBJ2-3,15,CASSRDPQGTDTQYF,TGTGCCAGCAGCAGGGACCCTCAGGGCACAGATACGCAGTATTTT
-,TRBV6-7,-,TRBJ1-3,14,CASSYIGSGNTIYF,TGTGCCAGCAGTTACATTGGCTCTGGAAACACCATATATTTT
-,TRBV9,few,TRBJ2-1,14,CASSVAPQRNEQFF,TGTGCCAGCAGCGTAGCTCCACAGCGAAATGAGCAGTTCTTC
-,TRBV7-9,-,TRBJ1-6,15,CASSPQGIYNSPLHF,TGTGCCAGCAGCCCGCAGGGGATCTATAATTCACCCCTCCACTTT
-,TRBV5-6,-,TRBJ2-1,15,CASSFPGLHYNEQFF,TGTGCCAGCAGCTTCCCGGGACTCCACTACAATGAGCAGTTCTTC
-,TRBV7-8,-,TRBJ2-7,13,CASSLLLGSEQYF,TGTGCCAGCAGCTTACTCCTAGGATCCGAGCAGTACTTC
TRBD2,TRBV11-3,-,TRBJ2-1,16,CASSPAGTRGYNEQFF,TGTGCCAGCAGCCCCGCCGGGACTAGAGGCTACAATGAGCAGTTCTTC
-,TRBV28,few,TRBJ1-1,13,CASSLIRNTEAFF,TGTGCCAGCAGTTTAATCAGGAACACTGAAGCTTTCTTT
-,TRBV5-1,few,TRBJ2-7,15,CASSQPLRGRYEQYF,TGCGCCAGCAGCCAACCCCTTAGGGGCAGGTACGAGCAGTACTTC
TRBD1,TRBV6-5,few,TRBJ1-5,15,CASSSQGGGNQPQHF,TGTGCCAGCAGTTCTCAGGGGGGTGGCAATCAGCCCCAGCATTTT
-,TRBV5-4,-,TRBJ2-5,15,CASSLVAEYQETQYF,TGTGCCAGCAGCTTGGTGGCAGAGTACCAAGAGACCCAGTACTTC
-,TRBV25-1,-,TRBJ1-2,14,CASSDQVNGYGYTF,TGTGCCAGCAGTGATCAAGTTAACGGCTATGGCTACACCTTC
-,TRBV7-9,few,TRBJ2-7,14,CASSLGDRSYEQYF,TGTGCCAGCAGCTTAGGGGACCGCTCCTACGAGCAGTACTTC
-,TRBV28,-,TRBJ1-5,18,CASSPRQYRSLSNQPQHF,TGTGCCAGCAGTCCGCGTCAGTACAGAAGCCTAAGCAATCAGCCCCAGCATTTT
-,TRBV18,-,TRBJ2-2,17,CASSPLWTVANTGELFF,TGTGCCAGCTCACCACTCTGGACGGTCGCGAACACCGGGGAGCTGTTTTTT
-,TRBV19,few,TRBJ2-7,13,CARTGHLAYEQYF,TGTGCCAGAACAGGACATCTAGCCTACGAGCAGTACTTC
-,TRBV5-1,few,TRBJ2-2,13,CASSSWGAGELFF,TGCGCCAGCAGCTCCTGGGGAGCCGGGGAGCTGTTTTTT
-,TRBV4-3,few,TRBJ2-3,16,CASSLSASRSADTQYF,TGCGCCAGCAGCCTCTCTGCCTCCCGGTCAGCAGATACGCAGTATTTT
-,TRBV10-3,few,TRBJ2-7,15,CAISDGGTPIYEQYF,TGTGCCATCAGTGATGGCGGGACGCCAATCTACGAGCAGTACTTC
TRBD2,TRBV7-9,few,TRBJ2-1,14,CASSLGLAGRGRFF,TGTGCCAGCAGCTTGGGACTAGCGGGAAGGGGACGGTTCTTC
TRBD2,TRBV16,-,TRBJ2-3,16,CASSRGRLSRADTQYF,TGTGCCAGCAGCCGCGGGAGACTATCGCGGGCAGATACGCAGTATTTT
TRBD1,TRBV29-1,-,TRBJ2-7,14,CSVAATGGTYEQYF,TGCAGCGTTGCAGCGACAGGGGGCACATACGAGCAGTACTTC
TRBD1,TRBV13,-,TRBJ2-1,17,CASSSIRTGESYNEQFF,TGTGCCAGCAGCTCCATAAGGACAGGGGAATCCTACAATGAGCAGTTCTTC
TRBD1,TRBV5-4,-,TRBJ2-5,14,CASTRDRGKETQYF,TGTGCCAGCACCCGGGACAGGGGGAAAGAGACCCAGTACTTC
TRBD1,TRBV19,few,TRBJ2-7,18,CASSNRPGQGPFNIEQYF,TGTGCCAGTAGTAATAGACCGGGACAGGGGCCATTTAACATCGAGCAGTACTTC
-,TRBV2,-,TRBJ2-3,13,CANRTPSTDTQYF,TGTGCCAACAGGACCCCTAGCACAGATACGCAGTATTTT
-,TRBV5-1,-,TRBJ1-3,14,CASSFDVSGNTIYF,TGCGCCAGCAGCTTCGATGTTTCGGGAAACACCATATATTTT
-,TRBV25-1,few,TRBJ1-2,13,CASSENRFYGYTF,TGTGCCAGCAGCGAAAATCGGTTCTATGGCTACACCTTC